The clone carrying this TCR beta chain has just a few counts. No antigen is known for it. These data originate in a study of beta chain features in type 1 diabetes. Study-level findings and limits: Any HLA-type effect on TCRB rearrangement remained unresolved here.

The V gene lost 5 bases and the J gene lost 0 bases, with 8 bases spanning the gap. CDR1 and CDR2 (germline): MNHEY, SVGAGI. The CDR3 sequence is 14 residues long. Sorting of CD4+ naive, central memory, regulatory and stem cell-like memory cells was performed via CD45RO/CCR7/CD25/CD127/CD95/CD27. Of the isolated RNA, all was reverse transcribed, and so the sequenced material was expressed TCRB transcripts. Data came from immunoSEQ multiplex PCR; TCRdb stores just in-frame clones and leaves some out. Counted here are fewer than 150,000 clones, about 7% occurring once; the ten biggest clones make up approximately 1.5%.

This receptor was identified in a woman between 25 and 40 years old in good health. The V call is TRBV6-5, the J call TRBJ1-5; no clear D gene. The material sequenced was central memory CD4+ T cells from blood. As DNA, the CDR3 is TGTGCCAGCAGTGTCGGAGATAGCAATCAGCCCCAGCATTTT. Translated: CASSVGDSNQPQHF.